This T cell receptor beta chain emerged from a study of cytomegalovirus exposure and HLA in healthy donors. In the case of this clone: Its antigen remains unknown.

Trimming cost V 11 bases and J 7 bases; bases outside gene matches: 8. This CDR3 comprises 12 residues. Germline V gene lookup returns CDR1 ENHRY and CDR2 SYGVKD. Whole-study results and caveats: The likely explanation for a cluster of highly shared sequence variants was sequencing artifact. A later analysis reported that several of the most significant clusters appeared to be linked to common viral pathogens, among them Epstein-Barr virus. Across donors, most TCRs were seen rarely, yet some public ones were widespread.

Researchers ran the PCR with 60 Vbeta and 13 Jbeta primers. Generated by immunoSEQ multiplex PCR, the TCRdb table keeps only in-frame clones and is missing some. Of 110,000 or so clones in the sample, about 80% were seen once. This sequence originates from a woman in her twenties or thirties in good health and CMV-seropositive. The V call is TRBV10-3, the J call TRBJ2-7, with 10 bases identical to TRBD1. Sequencing input: PBMCs. The CDR3 sequence is CASRQGASEQYF. For the CDR3, the DNA is TGTGCCTCCAGACAGGGGGCGAGTGAGCAGTACTTC.